These 5 T cell receptor beta chains originate from one sample sequenced in a study of T-cell reconstitution after alpha-beta-depleted transplantation in children. During its preparation, the TCRbeta library received unique molecular identifiers. TCRdb reanalysed the PCR reads using MiXCR and keeps one entry per CDR3 protein. This sample has 450,000 to 600,000 distinct CDR3 sequences, with approximately 29% found just once. The sample here was PBMCs from the stem cell graft donor, taken from the stem cell graft. The receptor source for this set is a human donor who donated a stem cell graft to a child with aplastic anemia.

The chain is built from TRBV7-2 and TRBJ2-1; 12 bases agree with TRBD2. Losses at the gene ends were 5 bases for V and 5 bases for J; bases not matched to a gene: 7. The CDR3 sequence is 16 residues long. The germline V gene encodes CDR1 SGHTA and CDR2 FQGNSA. CDR3 bases: TGTGCCAGCAGCGACCGGACTAGCGGGGTACACAATGAGCAGTTCTTC. It codes for CASSDRTSGVHNEQFF.

The V and J genes are TRBV29-1 and TRBJ1-1; D perhaps matches TRBD1 (5 bases). V lost 6 bases and J lost 6, with 11 bases in between. Germline V CDR1 and CDR2: SQVTM, ANQGSEA. The CDR3 is 11 residues long. CDR3 amino acids: CSVLGTAEAFF. The CDR3 nucleotides are TGCAGCGTCCTTGGGACGGCTGAAGCTTTCTTT.

This clonotype has just a few counts. This chain joins TRBV18 and TRBJ1-5; D is unresolved. The CDR3 is 14 residues long. Germline loops: CDR1 KGHSH, CDR2 LQKENI. V lost 2 bases to trimming and J lost 6 bases, with 11 bases between them. DNA for the CDR3: TGTGCCAGCTCACCAGGACTGGGTGGTCAGCCCCAGCATTTT. Translated: CASSPGLGGQPQHF. Complete variable domain (other parts from reference TRBV18 and TRBJ1-5): NAGVMQNPRHLVRRRGQEARLRCSPMKGHSHVYWYRQLPEEGLKFMVYLQKENIIDESGMPKERFSAEFPKEGPSILRIQQVVRGDSAAYFCASSPGLGGQPQHFGDGTRLSIL.

The J gene is TRBJ1-6, the V gene TRBV19, with 7 bases lining up with TRBD1. The trim removed 4 bases at V and 7 bases at J, leaving 10 bases unmatched. Germline CDR1 LNHDA, CDR2 SQIVND (reference sequence). This CDR3 comprises 16 residues. The CDR3 region is CASSKRRDSSNSPLHF. The CDR3, as DNA: TGTGCCAGTAGTAAGAGGCGGGACAGTTCCAATTCACCCCTCCACTTT.

The J gene is TRBJ2-1, the V gene TRBV20-1, with 11 bases that match TRBD2. The CDR3 sequence is 17 residues long. The J segment lost 7 bases and the V segment lost 4 bases, leaving 15 bases of the junction unmatched. Germline CDR1 is DFQATT and CDR2 is SNEGSKA (reference sequence). In DNA form, the CDR3 reads TGCAGTGCTATCTCGGGACTAGCGGATAGTGGGGTGAATGAGCAGTTCTTC. This translates into CSAISGLADSGVNEQFF.